The 30 T cell receptor beta chains in this list originate from one sample, sequenced in a study of vaccination and CD4 T cells after COVID-19. The Oncomine TCR Beta short-read assay sequenced DNA from cultured CD4+ T cells. TCRdb itself ran the PCR reads through MiXCR, one entry per CDR3 protein. This sample yields about 21,000 distinct CDR3 sequences, of which about 62% are seen a single time; roughly 24% belongs to the top ten. These receptors' targets are unknown. Stated treatment: roughly ten-day PBMC culture with coronavirus spike peptide pools or control peptides (ViraFEST assay). The source was CD4+ T cells from blood, cultured in vitro, collected before SARS-CoV-2 vaccination. Source of these receptors: a human donor who received a COVID-19 vaccine.

The chain couples TRBV7-6 to TRBJ2-2; 7 bases map to TRBD2. This CDR3 is built from 17 residues. Germline assignment: CDR1 SGHVS and CDR2 FNYEAQ. The ends lost 2 bases at V and 0 bases at J; junction bases unmatched: 6. In DNA, the CDR3 is TGTGCCAGCAGCTTATCCGGGACTACAACGAACACCGGGGAGCTGTTTTTT. It codes for CASSLSGTTTNTGELFF.

J is TRBJ1-5 and V is TRBV6-1; 7 nucleotides agree with TRBD1. Germline V gene data show CDR1 as MNHNS and CDR2 as SASEGT. The CDR3 runs 15 residues. J was trimmed by 4 bases and V by 6 bases; bases with no gene match: 9. The CDR3 reads CASRETGRSNQPQHF. The CDR3, as DNA: TGTGCCAGCAGGGAGACAGGGAGAAGTAATCAGCCCCAGCATTTT.

This rearrangement joins TRBV15 to TRBJ1-2; D is perhaps TRBD1 (5 bases). This CDR3 has 17 amino acids. Germline V CDR1 and CDR2: LNHNV, YYDKDF (reference sequence). Trimming left V 1 base short and J 4 bases short, with 19 bases between. Here the CDR3 DNA reads TGTGCCACCAGCAGAGGGGGAGGGGTAGGAGACTTCTATGGCTACACCTTC. Amino acid sequence: CATSRGGGVGDFYGYTF. Looking up the rest from reference TRBV15 and TRBJ1-2 gives the full variable domain: DAMVIQNPRYQVTQFGKPVTLSCSQTLNHNVMYWYQQKSSQAPKLLFHYYDKDFNNEADTPDNFQSRRPNTSFCFLDIRSPGLGDTAMYLCATSRGGGVGDFYGYTFGSGTRLTVV.

This sequence joins TRBV6-5 and TRBJ2-7; D gene unclear. The V gene lost 0 bases and the J gene lost 3 bases, with 9 bases spanning the gap. There are 14 residues in the CDR3. Germline-derived CDR1 and CDR2 are MNHEY and SVGAGI. CDR3 nucleotides: TGTGCCAGCAGTTACTCGAGAGCAGACTACGAGCAGTACTTC. Translation gives CASSYSRADYEQYF.

This clonotype has a handful of counts. CDR3 in DNA: TGCAGTGCTAGAGACGAGCGGGGGAGAGAGGGGGAGCAGTACTTC. Amino acids: CSARDERGREGEQYF. The chain recombines TRBV20-1 with TRBJ2-7; 8 bases are a match to TRBD2. Trimming took 0 bases from V and 7 from J; bases not matched to a gene: 11. CDR3 length equals 15 residues. Germline CDR1 is DFQATT and CDR2 is SNEGSKA (reference sequence).

The chain links TRBV30 to TRBJ2-2; D uncertain. V was pared by 3 bases and J by 1 base, with 12 bases between. CDR3 length: 15 amino acids. CDR1 and CDR2 (germline): GTSNPN, SVGIG (reference sequence). The CDR3 DNA follows: TGTGCCTGGAGAGCAGACAAACGGAACACCGGGGAGCTGTTTTTT. As protein: CAWRADKRNTGELFF.

This sequence joins TRBV6-1 and TRBJ2-3, with 11 positions matching TRBD2. The CDR3 runs to 16 residues. Germline CDR1 is MNHNS and CDR2 is SASEGT. The junction had 8 bases not matched to a gene; V was cut back by 6 bases and J by 3 bases. The CDR3 spells CASRGAGTSGTDTQYF. The CDR3, as DNA: TGTGCCAGCAGGGGGGCCGGGACTAGCGGTACAGATACGCAGTATTTT.

This chain uses TRBV24-1 with TRBJ1-1; unclear D gene. Between the trimmed V and J ends, which lost 0 bases and 8 bases, there was a span of 12 bases. Germline CDR1 reads KGHDR; CDR2 reads SFDVKD. The CDR3 runs to 14 residues. The CDR3, as DNA: TGTGCCACCAGTGATTTGGGCGACACTATCGAAGCTTTCTTT. Its translation: CATSDLGDTIEAFF.

The chain uses TRBV5-1 and TRBJ2-2, with a weak D call TRBD1 (6 bases). Germline CDR1 reads SGHRS; CDR2 reads YFSETQ. V dropped 1 base and J dropped 5 bases, with 12 bases sitting between them. This CDR3 contains 15 residues. The CDR3 protein is CASSLNREETGELFF. CDR3 nucleotides: TGCGCCAGCAGCTTGAACAGGGAAGAAACCGGGGAGCTGTTTTTT.

The chain carries TRBV6-2 or TRBV6-3 and TRBJ2-5, with 12 bases fitting TRBD2. V was pared by 2 bases and J by 4 bases, with 17 bases of the junction left unmatched. In germline, CDR1 is MNHEY, CDR2 SVGEGT. This CDR3 region has 20 residues. CDR3 sequence reads: CASSYPGLAGLIQGLETQYF. The CDR3 DNA reads as TGTGCCAGCAGTTACCCCGGACTAGCGGGGCTAATTCAGGGGTTAGAGACCCAGTACTTC.

The J gene is TRBJ1-2, the V gene TRBV28, with 8 bases fitting TRBD1. This CDR3 is built from 15 residues. Trimming cost V 2 bases and J 4 bases; bases outside gene matches: 6. The germline gives CDR1 MDHEN, CDR2 SYDVKM. CDR3 amino acids: CASSLIGTGFYGYTF. The CDR3 DNA follows: TGTGCCAGCAGTTTAATAGGGACAGGTTTCTATGGCTACACCTTC.

J is TRBJ2-2 and V is TRBV29-1; tentatively, D is TRBD1 (5 bases). Trimming took 6 bases from V and 2 from J, leaving 13 bases between them. Germline-derived CDR1 and CDR2 are SQVTM and ANQGSEA. This CDR3 contains 14 residues. CDR3 loop: CSVDTGFNTGELFF. Written as DNA, the CDR3 is TGCAGCGTAGATACAGGATTTAACACCGGGGAGCTGTTTTTT.

This clonotype has more than one count but fewer than ten. This chain uses TRBV24-1 with TRBJ2-5; 8 bases line up with TRBD1. The V and J ends lost 4 bases and 5 bases, in that order; junction bases with no gene match: 11. This CDR3 contains 16 residues. The germline V gene has CDR1 KGHDR and CDR2 SFDVKD. The chain's CDR3 is CATSDPQGVPSETQYF. CDR3 DNA sequence: TGTGCCACCAGTGACCCACAGGGGGTCCCTTCGGAGACCCAGTACTTC.

The chain links TRBV20-1 to TRBJ1-1, with D perhaps matching TRBD1 (6 bases). CDR1 and CDR2 (germline): DFQATT, SNEGSKA (reference sequence). This CDR3 comprises 12 residues. The CDR3 DNA reads as TGCAGAGACGACAGGAACAAGTCCGAAGCTTTCTTT. Protein: CRDDRNKSEAFF.

The CDR3 DNA sequence: TGTGCCAGCAGTTACTCGGGGACCAGGGAAGAGACCCAGTACTTC. This sequence encodes CASSYSGTREETQYF. V gene TRBV6-5 combines with J gene TRBJ2-5; D may correspond to TRBD1 or TRBD2 (5 bases each). Trimming left V 0 bases short and J 3 bases short, with 11 bases between. The germline V gene encodes CDR1 MNHEY and CDR2 SVGAGI. This CDR3 is 15 amino acids long.

The CDR3 spells CSVEGGGRGETQYF. For the CDR3, the DNA is TGCAGCGTCGAGGGCGGAGGGCGGGGGGAGACCCAGTACTTC. The chain employs TRBV20-1 and TRBJ2-5, with 7 bases identical to TRBD2. The length of the CDR3 is 14 residues. Germline loops: CDR1 DFQATT, CDR2 SNEGSKA (reference sequence).

The CDR3: CSARTPGFETQYF. In nucleotides, the CDR3 is TGCAGTGCTAGAACCCCCGGTTTCGAGACCCAGTACTTC. The gene calls are TRBV20-1 and TRBJ2-5; D is uncertain. Germline loops: CDR1 DFQATT, CDR2 SNEGSKA (reference sequence). V gave up 2 bases and J gave up 5 bases, with 12 bases separating them. This CDR3 has 13 residues.

The rearrangement uses TRBV2 and TRBJ2-5; tentatively, D is TRBD1 (5 bases). Germline lookup yields CDR1 SNHLY and CDR2 FYNNEI. Deletions cut 7 bases from V and 4 bases from J, with 16 bases between. CDR3 length: 14 amino acids. The CDR3 is CASNRQPRSETQYF. The CDR3 DNA reads as TGTGCCAGCAATCGACAGCCAAGATCAGAGACCCAGTACTTC. The whole variable domain, remainder taken from reference TRBV2 and TRBJ2-5, is EPEVTQTPSHQVTQMGQEVILRCVPISNHLYFYWYRQILGQKVEFLVSFYNNEISEKSEIFDDQFSVERPDGSNFTLKIRSTKLEDSAMYFCASNRQPRSETQYFGPGTRLLVL.

The V gene is TRBV4-1, the J gene TRBJ1-2; TRBD1 aligns across 7 bases. Per germline, CDR1 MGHRA and CDR2 YSYEKL. CDR3 length equals 15 residues. Trimming removed 4 bases from V and 5 bases from J; junction bases left unmatched: 10. CDR3 in amino acids: CASSPGQDFNYGYTF. CDR3 in DNA: TGCGCCAGCAGCCCAGGACAGGATTTTAATTATGGCTACACCTTC.

The gene calls are TRBV20-1 and TRBJ2-5; TRBD2 agrees at 10 bases. Germline V lookup: CDR1 DFQATT, CDR2 SNEGSKA (reference sequence). V shed 4 bases and J 5 bases; nucleotides not matched to a gene: 10. This CDR3 region has 15 residues. DNA for the CDR3: TGCAGTGCTATTAACCAGCGGGGGGGCTCGGAGACCCAGTACTTC. Protein product: CSAINQRGGSETQYF.

The J gene is TRBJ2-1, the V gene TRBV30, with 13 bases identical to TRBD2. This CDR3 spans 16 amino acids. J lost 6 bases, V lost 4 bases, and 9 bases had no gene match. The germline CDR1 and CDR2 sequences are GTSNPN and SVGIG (reference sequence). The CDR3 DNA follows: TGTGCCTGGACCCACCCCACTAGCGGGGGGGCCAATGAGCAGTTCTTC. Encoded protein: CAWTHPTSGGANEQFF.

The V call is TRBV19, the J call TRBJ1-4, with D tentatively TRBD1 (6 bases). CDR1 is LNHDA and CDR2 is SQIVND in the germline V gene (reference sequence). Trimming took off 6 bases at V and 4 bases at J, with 21 bases between the two ends. The length of the CDR3 is 17 residues. The CDR3 DNA follows: TGTGCCAGTAGCCCATTAGAGGGCGGGACACTTAATGAAAAACTGTTTTTT. It translates to CASSPLEGGTLNEKLFF.

This chain uses TRBV6-1 with TRBJ1-6; D is undetermined. V was trimmed by 4 bases and J by 4 bases, leaving 8 bases between them. Germline V gene lookup returns CDR1 MNHNS and CDR2 SASEGT. The CDR3 extends over 14 amino acids. The chain's CDR3 is CASSGNTYNSPLHF. CDR3 nucleotides: TGTGCCAGCAGTGGGAATACTTATAATTCACCCCTCCACTTT.

The J gene is TRBJ2-3, the V gene TRBV7-2; 10 nucleotides align to TRBD2. V lost 8 bases, J lost 1 base, and 6 bases stayed unmatched. CDR1 and CDR2 from the germline V gene are SGHTA and FQGNSA. The CDR3 is 15 residues long. CDR3 loop: CASGAGGRGTDTQYF. The CDR3 nucleotides read TGTGCCAGCGGAGCGGGGGGGCGGGGCACAGATACGCAGTATTTT.

This chain links TRBV6-2 or TRBV6-3 with TRBJ1-1; D may be TRBD1 (6 bases). The V and J ends lost 7 bases and 1 base respectively, with 10 bases between them. From germline, CDR1 is MNHEY and CDR2 SVGEGT. This CDR3 is 13 amino acids long. The CDR3 sequence: CASTLTGNTEAFF. The CDR3 bases are TGTGCCAGCACCCTGACAGGGAACACTGAAGCTTTCTTT.

This chain connects TRBV6-1 to TRBJ1-1; possible D gene TRBD1, 6 bases. The CDR3 consists of 18 residues. Germline V gene sequence: CDR1 MNHNS, CDR2 SASEGT. V was shortened by 6 bases and J by 0 bases, with 23 bases between the two germline ends. As DNA, the CDR3 is TGTGCCAGCAGCCCGGCGGCGATGGGGGCCATCATGAACACTGAAGCTTTCTTT. Protein product: CASSPAAMGAIMNTEAFF.

The chain links TRBV2 to TRBJ2-5; tentative D call: TRBD1 (6 bases). The CDR3 is 15 residues long. V dropped 4 bases and J dropped 5 bases, with 17 bases sitting between them. The V gene's germline CDR1 is SNHLY and CDR2 FYNNEI. The CDR3 loop reads CASSVGWGRGETQYF. Written as DNA, the CDR3 is TGTGCCAGCAGTGTGGGCTGGGGGCGCGGGGAGACCCAGTACTTC.

The count of this clonotype is one. The J gene is TRBJ1-1, the V gene TRBV20-1; 7 nucleotides match TRBD1. V trimming: 1 base; J trimming: 1 base; junction bases outside the gene matches: 6. CDR1 is DFQATT and CDR2 is SNEGSKA in the germline V gene (reference sequence). The CDR3 is 15 residues long. The CDR3 DNA follows: TGCAGTGCTAGAGGACGGACAGGAGCGAACACTGAAGCTTTCTTT. It encodes CSARGRTGANTEAFF.

V gene TRBV7-9 combines with J gene TRBJ2-1; a weak D match, TRBD2 (7 bases). The CDR3 consists of 16 residues. The germline gives CDR1 SEHNR, CDR2 FQNEAQ (reference sequence). Trimming took off 2 bases at V and 6 bases at J, with 17 bases between the two ends. In DNA form, the CDR3 reads TGTGCCAGCAGCTTACGAGGCGGGGGCCCGTCCAATGAGCAGTTCTTC. This sequence encodes CASSLRGGGPSNEQFF.

The chain employs TRBV20-1 and TRBJ1-6; D is unresolved. This CDR3 comprises 14 residues. Trimming shortened V by 6 bases and J by 5 bases, and 14 bases separated the two germline ends. The germline V gene has CDR1 DFQATT and CDR2 SNEGSKA (reference sequence). The CDR3 reads CSAQGRIHNSPLHF. The DNA for the CDR3 is TGCAGTGCCCAAGGACGGATACATAATTCACCCCTCCACTTT.